This TCR beta chain originates from a study of shared T cell receptors in the human thymus. The trim removed 0 bases at V and 3 bases at J, leaving 17 bases unmatched. Germline V gene lookup returns CDR1 LGHNA and CDR2 YNFKEQ. The CDR3 covers 21 residues. TCRdb's copy holds only in-frame clones and misses some; the assay was immunoSEQ multiplex PCR. The table has 600,000 or so clones, 80% to 90% seen once. The same sample was also used in a study of human thymus T cells.

This chain connects TRBV4-2 to TRBJ1-1; the match to TRBD1 covers 12 bases. The sequence was collected from a boy younger than two with a congenital heart defect. Material for sequencing was thymocytes. Here the CDR3 reads CASSQDIREGDRGLRYTEAFF. The CDR3 nucleotides read TGTGCCAGCAGCCAAGATATCAGGGAGGGGGACAGGGGGCTAAGATACACTGAAGCTTTCTTT.